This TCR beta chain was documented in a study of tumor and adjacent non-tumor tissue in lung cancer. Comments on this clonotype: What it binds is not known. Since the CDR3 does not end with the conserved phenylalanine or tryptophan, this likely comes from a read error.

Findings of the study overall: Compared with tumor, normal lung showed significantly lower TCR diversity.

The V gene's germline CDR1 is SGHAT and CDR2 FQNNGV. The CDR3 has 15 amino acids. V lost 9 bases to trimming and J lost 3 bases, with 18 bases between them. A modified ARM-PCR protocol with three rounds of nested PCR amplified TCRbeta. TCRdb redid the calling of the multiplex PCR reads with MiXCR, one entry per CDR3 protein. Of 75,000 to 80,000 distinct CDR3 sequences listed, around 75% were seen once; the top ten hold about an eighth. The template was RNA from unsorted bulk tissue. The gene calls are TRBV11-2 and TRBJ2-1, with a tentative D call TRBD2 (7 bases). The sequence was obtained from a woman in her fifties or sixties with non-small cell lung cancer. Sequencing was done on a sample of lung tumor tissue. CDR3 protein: CASNKWGGGYNEQFL. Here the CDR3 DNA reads TGTGCCAGTAACAAATGGGGAGGGGGCTACAATGAGCAGTTCCTC.